The TCR beta chain under discussion was sequenced for a study of blood T cell repertoires in COVID-19. Sequenced by immunoSEQ multiplex PCR; TCRdb stores in-frame clones only, minus some. The sample records about 190,000 clones, 84% being singletons. Germline CDR1 LNHDA, CDR2 SQIVND (reference sequence). CDR3 size: 14 residues. After removal of 2 bases from V and 6 bases from J, the junction contained 7 bases not matched to a gene. The material sequenced was peripheral blood. The V and J genes are TRBV19 and TRBJ2-7, with 7 nucleotides matching TRBD1. The clonotype was recovered from a man aged 30 to 39 with active or convalescent COVID-19. CDR3 region: CASSILTGKGEQYF. As DNA, the CDR3 is TGTGCCAGTAGTATATTGACAGGGAAAGGCGAGCAGTACTTC.